One T cell receptor beta chain is described in this entry. Its antigen is still unknown. The sample belongs to a study of cytomegalovirus exposure and HLA in healthy donors. Background on the study: Later analysis reported that the roughly 120 validation repertoires shared the platform of the approximately 690 first-cohort repertoires.

The protocol was immunoSEQ multiplex PCR, while the TCRdb copy is restricted to in-frame clones and leaves out a portion. Of approximately 70,000 clones listed, 94% are singletons. Findings and caveats of the study: The study found most TCR sequences rare, yet found some public TCRs in many donors.

Per the germline V gene, CDR1 is SGHTA and CDR2 is FQGNSA. The V segment lost 6 bases and the J segment 13 bases; nucleotides outside the gene matches: 5. The CDR3 consists of 12 residues. The donors were in the roughly 120-subject validation cohort, distinct from the 666-subject first cohort. This TCR was sampled from a woman between 18 and 29 years old in good health and CMV-seronegative. The V call is TRBV7-2, the J call TRBJ1-6; 8 nucleotides agree with TRBD1. Sequences were obtained from PBMCs. CDR3 amino acids: CASRARGRPLHF. CDR3 bases: TGTGCCAGCAGGGCCAGGGGGCGGCCCCTCCACTTT. Looking up the rest from reference TRBV7-2 and TRBJ1-6 gives the full variable domain: GAGVSQSPSNKVTEKGKDVELRCDPISGHTALYWYRQSLGQGLEFLIYFQGNSAPDKSGLPSDRFSAERTGGSVSTLTIQRTQQEDSAVYLCASRARGRPLHFGNGTRLTVT.